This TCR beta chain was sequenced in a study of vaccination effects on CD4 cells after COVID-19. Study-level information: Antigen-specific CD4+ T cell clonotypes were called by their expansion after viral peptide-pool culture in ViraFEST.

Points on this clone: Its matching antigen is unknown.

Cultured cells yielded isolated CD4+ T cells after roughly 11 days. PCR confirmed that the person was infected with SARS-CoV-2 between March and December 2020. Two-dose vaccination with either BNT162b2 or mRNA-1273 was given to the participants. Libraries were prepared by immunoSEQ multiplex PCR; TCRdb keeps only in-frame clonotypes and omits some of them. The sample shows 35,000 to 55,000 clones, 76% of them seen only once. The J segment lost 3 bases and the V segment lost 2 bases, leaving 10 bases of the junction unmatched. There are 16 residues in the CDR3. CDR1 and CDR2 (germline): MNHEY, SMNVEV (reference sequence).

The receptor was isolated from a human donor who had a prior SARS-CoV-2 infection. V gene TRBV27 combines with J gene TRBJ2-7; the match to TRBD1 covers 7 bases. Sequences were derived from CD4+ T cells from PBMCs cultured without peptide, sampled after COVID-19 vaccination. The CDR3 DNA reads TGTGCCAGCAGTTTAAACCCAGGGGGTTCATACTACGAGCAGTACTTC. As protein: CASSLNPGGSYYEQYF.